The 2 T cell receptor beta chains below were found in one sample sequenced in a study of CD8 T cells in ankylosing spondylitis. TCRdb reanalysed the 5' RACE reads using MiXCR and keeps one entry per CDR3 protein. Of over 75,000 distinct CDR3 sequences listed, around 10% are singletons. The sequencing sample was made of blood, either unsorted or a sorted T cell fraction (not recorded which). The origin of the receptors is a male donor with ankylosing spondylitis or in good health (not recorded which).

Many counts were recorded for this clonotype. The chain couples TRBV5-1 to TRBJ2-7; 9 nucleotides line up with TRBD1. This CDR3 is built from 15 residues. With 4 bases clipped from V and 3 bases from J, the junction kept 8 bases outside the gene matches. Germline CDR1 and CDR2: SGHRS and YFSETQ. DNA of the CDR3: TGCGCCAGCAGCACCGGGACAGGGTGGCTCTACGAGCAGTACTTC. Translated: CASSTGTGWLYEQYF.

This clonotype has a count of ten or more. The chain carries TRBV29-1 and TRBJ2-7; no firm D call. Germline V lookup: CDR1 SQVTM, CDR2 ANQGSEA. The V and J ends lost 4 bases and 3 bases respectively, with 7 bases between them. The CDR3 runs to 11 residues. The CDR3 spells CSVVGNYEQYF. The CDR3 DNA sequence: TGCAGCGTTGTAGGAAACTACGAGCAGTACTTC.